These 26 T cell receptor beta chains share one sample of origin, sequenced in a study of OX40 agonist ivuxolimab in advanced cancers. Using immunoSEQ multiplex PCR, the repertoire was profiled, and TCRdb retains in-frame clones only, with some absent. Of 50,000 or so clones listed, approximately 90% were seen once; the top ten hold around 0.64%. The sample in question was CD4+ or CD8+ T cells sorted from blood, obtained in a trial of the OX40 agonist ivuxolimab. The receptors here all came from an adult with an advanced solid tumor such as melanoma, head and neck, liver or kidney cancer.

This chain links TRBV7-9 with TRBJ2-3; no firm D call. Trimming removed 5 bases at V and 1 base at J, with 1 base between. This CDR3 is built from 11 residues. Germline V gives CDR1 SEHNR, CDR2 FQNEAQ (reference sequence). Here the CDR3 DNA reads TGTGCCAGCAGCCGCACAGATACGCAGTATTTT. It codes for CASSRTDTQYF.

The rearrangement uses TRBV15 and TRBJ1-1, with TRBD1 matching 9 bases. In germline, CDR1 is LNHNV, CDR2 YYDKDF (reference sequence). There are 15 residues in the CDR3. The V and J ends lost 0 bases and 5 bases, in that order; junction bases with no gene match: 4. The CDR3 is CATSRDGTGRTEAFF. The DNA for the CDR3 is TGTGCCACCAGCAGAGATGGGACAGGGAGGACTGAAGCTTTCTTT. The entire variable domain, with the rest obtained from reference TRBV15 and TRBJ1-1, is as follows: DAMVIQNPRYQVTQFGKPVTLSCSQTLNHNVMYWYQQKSSQAPKLLFHYYDKDFNNEADTPDNFQSRRPNTSFCFLDIRSPGLGDTAMYLCATSRDGTGRTEAFFGQGTRLTVV.

This clone occurred once. The CDR3 coding sequence is TGTGCCAGCAGTGAGGGGTCTATTAACTATGGCTACACCTTC. Protein sequence: CASSEGSINYGYTF. This sequence joins TRBV6-5 and TRBJ1-2; maybe TRBD1 (5 bases). Trimming pared 5 bases from V and 1 base from J, leaving 11 bases between. Germline V gives CDR1 MNHEY, CDR2 SVGAGI. This CDR3 region has 14 residues.

The rearrangement joins TRBV18 to TRBJ2-7; 10 bases line up with TRBD2. Germline lookup yields CDR1 KGHSH and CDR2 LQKENI. The length of the CDR3 is 16 residues. V was pared by 5 bases and J by 5 bases, with 12 bases of the junction left unmatched. The CDR3 DNA sequence: TGTGCCAGCTCAGCGATCCCTAGCGGGAGTACCCACGAGCAGTACTTC. This translates into CASSAIPSGSTHEQYF. Based on the CDR3 plus reference TRBV18 and TRBJ2-7, the full variable domain is NAGVMQNPRHLVRRRGQEARLRCSPMKGHSHVYWYRQLPEEGLKFMVYLQKENIIDESGMPKERFSAEFPKEGPSILRIQQVVRGDSAAYFCASSAIPSGSTHEQYFGPGTRLTVT.

The V and J genes are TRBV9 and TRBJ2-1; D might be TRBD1 (5 bases). The germline V and J ends were trimmed by 4 bases and 8 bases, with 10 bases remaining between them. CDR3 length equals 12 residues. Germline assignment: CDR1 SGDLS and CDR2 YYNGEE. The CDR3 here is CASSPRRDEQFF. In DNA form, the CDR3 reads TGTGCCAGCAGCCCCCGCAGGGATGAGCAGTTCTTC.

The chain joins TRBV5-8 to TRBJ1-3, with D unclear. V was trimmed by 1 base and J by 8 bases, leaving 7 bases between them. Germline V lookup: CDR1 SGHTS, CDR2 YDEGEE. The CDR3 extends over 12 amino acids. CDR3 DNA: TGTGCCAGCAGCTTGTCTGAGGACACCATATATTTT. This gives the protein CASSLSEDTIYF. Supplemented by reference TRBV5-8 and TRBJ1-3, the full variable domain reads EAGVTQSPTHLIKTRGQQATLRCSPISGHTSVYWYQQALGLGLQFLLWYDEGEERNRGNFPPRFSGRQFPNYSSELNVNALELEDSALYLCASSLSEDTIYFGEGSWLTVV.

Only a few counts were recorded for this clone. The chain joins TRBV28 to TRBJ1-4; unclear D gene. Germline CDR1 and CDR2: MDHEN and SYDVKM. This CDR3 spans 17 amino acids. V lost 2 bases, J lost 6 bases, and 19 bases lay in between. DNA of the CDR3: TGTGCCAGCAGTTTAAGACACCTCAAGTCTCCGTATGAAAAACTGTTTTTT. Its translation: CASSLRHLKSPYEKLFF.

This rearrangement joins TRBV6-6 to TRBJ2-6; maybe TRBD2 (6 bases). Trimming shortened V by 2 bases and J by 2 bases, and 7 bases separated the two germline ends. The CDR3 sequence is 15 residues long. Germline values: CDR1 MNHNY, CDR2 SVGAGI (reference sequence). The CDR3 DNA is TGTGCCAGCAGTTACGGGGGGACTGGGGCCAACGTCCTGACTTTC. Translated: CASSYGGTGANVLTF.

The chain combines TRBV5-1 with TRBJ2-1; no clear D gene. The V gene lost 0 bases and the J gene lost 0 bases, with 4 bases spanning the gap. CDR1 is SGHRS, CDR2 YFSETQ, per germline. This CDR3 spans 14 amino acids. In nucleotides, the CDR3 is TGCGCCAGCAGCTTGGGCACCTCCTACAATGAGCAGTTCTTC. As protein: CASSLGTSYNEQFF.

V gene TRBV4-1 combines with J gene TRBJ1-1; possibly TRBD1 for D (6 bases). Germline CDR1 MGHRA, CDR2 YSYEKL. The CDR3 runs 16 residues. V lost 0 bases to trimming and J lost 1 base, with 12 bases between them. CDR3 in amino acids: CASSQEAGAGNTEAFF. The CDR3 region has the DNA TGCGCCAGCAGCCAAGAGGCAGGGGCGGGGAACACTGAAGCTTTCTTT.

The chain recombines TRBV5-1 with TRBJ1-4, with TRBD1 matching over 9 bases. V was pared by 4 bases and J by 7 bases, with 2 bases of the junction left unmatched. The CDR3 sequence is 13 residues long. The germline gives CDR1 SGHRS, CDR2 YFSETQ. CDR3 in DNA: TGCGCCAGCAGCCGGGACAGGGTTGAAAAACTGTTTTTT. This codes for CASSRDRVEKLFF.

This clone was detected only once. The V gene is TRBV2, the J gene TRBJ2-3, with TRBD1 as a possible D gene (6 bases). CDR3 length equals 16 residues. The germline V and J ends were trimmed by 6 bases and 0 bases, with 16 bases remaining between them. Germline assignment: CDR1 SNHLY and CDR2 FYNNEI. CDR3 nucleotide sequence: TGTGCCAGCAGCGAGGACAGACCTTCTAGCACAGATACGCAGTATTTT. This encodes CASSEDRPSSTDTQYF.

The V and J genes are TRBV5-4 and TRBJ2-2, with 7 bases lining up with TRBD2. The V gene's germline CDR1 is SGHNT and CDR2 YYREEE (reference sequence). The CDR3 spans 16 residues. Unmatched junction bases numbered 6, after V lost 3 bases and J lost 1 base. The CDR3 is CASSSRAGKNTGELFF. The CDR3 nucleotides read TGTGCCAGCAGCTCAAGAGCGGGAAAGAACACCGGGGAGCTGTTTTTT.

The J gene is TRBJ2-6, the V gene TRBV19; D is possibly TRBD2 (5 bases). Germline V gene data show CDR1 as LNHDA and CDR2 as SQIVND (reference sequence). This CDR3 is 14 amino acids long. V dropped 5 bases and J dropped 4 bases, with 9 bases sitting between them. In DNA form, the CDR3 reads TGTGCCAGTAGTCGGGGATCCGGGGCCAACGTCCTGACTTTC. Amino acids: CASSRGSGANVLTF.

This clone was recorded only once. The chain joins TRBV9 to TRBJ2-7; unclear D gene. Trimming left V 4 bases short and J 2 bases short, with 13 bases between. The CDR3 runs to 14 residues. CDR1 SGDLS and CDR2 YYNGEE come from the germline V gene. The chain's CDR3 is CASSRTWVPYEQYF. In DNA form, the CDR3 reads TGTGCCAGCAGCCGAACTTGGGTGCCCTACGAGCAGTACTTC.

This chain links TRBV5-1 with TRBJ2-1, with D unclear. V shed 3 bases and J shed 2 bases, with 12 bases lying between them. In germline, CDR1 is SGHRS, CDR2 YFSETQ. The CDR3 runs 15 residues. CDR3 residues: CASSWASLAYNEQFF. For the CDR3, the DNA is TGCGCCAGCAGCTGGGCATCATTAGCCTACAATGAGCAGTTCTTC.

The chain uses TRBV14 and TRBJ1-2, with unresolved D. V was cut by 0 bases and J by 8 bases, with 13 bases left in between. The CDR3 is 14 residues long. Per the germline V gene, CDR1 is SGHDN and CDR2 is FVKESK. The CDR3 loop reads CASSQELTARGYTF. The CDR3 bases are TGTGCCAGCAGCCAAGAGCTCACGGCGCGGGGCTACACCTTC.

V and J are TRBV4-2 and TRBJ2-1; 8 bases agree with TRBD2. There are 16 residues in the CDR3. V dropped 1 base and J dropped 1; count of bases not matched to a gene: 3. Germline values: CDR1 LGHNA, CDR2 YNFKEQ. This chain's CDR3 is CASSQAGGRSYNEQFF. The CDR3 DNA follows: TGTGCCAGCAGCCAAGCGGGAGGGCGGTCCTACAATGAGCAGTTCTTC.

The rearrangement joins TRBV5-1 to TRBJ1-2, with 8 bases matching TRBD1. Germline loops: CDR1 SGHRS, CDR2 YFSETQ. The CDR3 covers 14 residues. V trimming: 4 bases; J trimming: 5 bases; junction bases outside the gene matches: 7. The CDR3 region has the DNA TGCGCCAGCAGCGTGACCGGGACAGGATATGGCTACACCTTC. Its protein is CASSVTGTGYGYTF. The variable domain in full, with the rest retrieved from reference TRBV5-1 and TRBJ1-2, is KAGVTQTPRYLIKTRGQQVTLSCSPISGHRSVSWYQQTPGQGLQFLFEYFSETQRNKGNFPGRFSGRQFSNSRSEMNVSTLELGDSALYLCASSVTGTGYGYTFGSGTRLTVV.

This clone occurred a few times. This chain connects TRBV19 to TRBJ2-7, with D possibly being TRBD1 (8 bases). The germline CDR1 and CDR2 sequences are LNHDA and SQIVND (reference sequence). The CDR3 consists of 15 residues. V gave up 5 bases and J gave up 1 base, with 15 bases separating them. CDR3: CASSRGQGGSYEQYF. CDR3 sequence (DNA): TGTGCCAGTAGTCGAGGACAGGGAGGGTCCTACGAGCAGTACTTC.

CDR3 sequence: CAWSQGANEQYF. The CDR3 DNA is TGTGCCTGGAGTCAGGGGGCTAACGAGCAGTACTTC. V gene TRBV30 combines with J gene TRBJ2-7, with 8 positions matching TRBD1. Germline trimming cut 2 bases from V and 5 bases from J; bases unmatched to any gene: 2. The CDR3 spans 12 residues. The germline CDR1 and CDR2 sequences are GTSNPN and SVGIG (reference sequence).

V usage is TRBV19 and J usage is TRBJ2-5; 8 positions agree with TRBD1. The germline V gene encodes CDR1 LNHDA and CDR2 SQIVND (reference sequence). The CDR3 is made up of 15 amino acids. With 5 bases clipped from V and 6 bases from J, the junction kept 11 bases outside the gene matches. The CDR3 here is CASSPRTGFIKTQYF. The CDR3 bases are TGTGCCAGTAGTCCACGGACAGGGTTTATAAAGACCCAGTACTTC.

The gene calls are TRBV6-4 and TRBJ2-3; the D gene could be TRBD1 or TRBD2 (5 bases each). This CDR3 comprises 16 residues. V lost 5 bases, J lost 4 bases, and 19 bases lay in between. Germline lookup yields CDR1 MRHNA and CDR2 SNTAGT. The CDR3 sequence: CASSTGPENPADTQYF. In DNA form, the CDR3 reads TGTGCCAGCAGTACGGGACCCGAGAACCCGGCAGATACGCAGTATTTT.

This chain links TRBV2 with TRBJ2-7, with 11 bases aligning to TRBD2. This CDR3 comprises 14 residues. Germline trimming cut 8 bases from V and 1 base from J; bases unmatched to any gene: 4. The germline gives CDR1 SNHLY, CDR2 FYNNEI. The CDR3 spells CASVSGRGSYEQYF. The CDR3 coding sequence is TGTGCCAGCGTTAGCGGGAGGGGTTCCTACGAGCAGTACTTC. Looking up the rest from reference TRBV2 and TRBJ2-7 gives the full variable domain: EPEVTQTPSHQVTQMGQEVILRCVPISNHLYFYWYRQILGQKVEFLVSFYNNEISEKSEIFDDQFSVERPDGSNFTLKIRSTKLEDSAMYFCASVSGRGSYEQYFGPGTRLTVT.

The chain links TRBV5-1 to TRBJ2-5; D possibly corresponds to TRBD2 (6 bases). Germline CDR1 reads SGHRS; CDR2 reads YFSETQ. The CDR3 extends over 16 amino acids. V was clipped by 0 bases and J by 1 base, with 13 bases between them. The CDR3 is CASSLGGLGGQETQYF. CDR3 in DNA: TGCGCCAGCAGCTTGGGGGGACTCGGGGGCCAAGAGACCCAGTACTTC.

The CDR3 sequence is CASTWNAGWADTQYF. CDR3 coding DNA: TGTGCCAGCACTTGGAACGCGGGTTGGGCAGATACGCAGTATTTT. The chain combines TRBV5-8 with TRBJ2-3; perhaps TRBD2 as D (5 bases). This CDR3 spans 15 amino acids. Trimming shortened V by 6 bases and J by 4 bases, and 18 bases separated the two germline ends. Germline-derived CDR1 and CDR2 are SGHTS and YDEGEE.